This TCR beta chain was profiled in a study of T cells in localized non-small cell lung cancer. Sequenced by immunoSEQ multiplex PCR; TCRdb stores in-frame clones only, minus some. The table lists under 25,000 clones, roughly nine tenths of them singletons. This CDR3 has 14 residues. V shed 2 bases and J shed 5 bases, with 11 bases lying between them. Looked up from germline, CDR1 is SGHAT and CDR2 is FQDESV (reference sequence). Source: PBMCs, taken before any cancer treatment. This chain uses TRBV11-1 with TRBJ2-3; the D is unclear. The receptor's source is a man aged 40 to 70 with stage II squamous cell lung carcinoma. The CDR3 DNA sequence: TGTGCCAGCAGCTTAAGGAAGGTCGGAGATACGCAGTATTTT. Its translation: CASSLRKVGDTQYF.